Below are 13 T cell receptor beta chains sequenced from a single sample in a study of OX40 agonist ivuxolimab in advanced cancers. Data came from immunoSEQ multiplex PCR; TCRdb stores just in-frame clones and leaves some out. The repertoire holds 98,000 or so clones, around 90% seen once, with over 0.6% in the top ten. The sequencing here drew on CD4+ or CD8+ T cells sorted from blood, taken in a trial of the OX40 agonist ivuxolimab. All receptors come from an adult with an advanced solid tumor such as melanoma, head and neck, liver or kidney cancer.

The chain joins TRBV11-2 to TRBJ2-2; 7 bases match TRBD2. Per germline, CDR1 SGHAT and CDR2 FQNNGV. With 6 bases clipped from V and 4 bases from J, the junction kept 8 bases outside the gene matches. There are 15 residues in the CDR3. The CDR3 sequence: CASRDMGLSTGELFF. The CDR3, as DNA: TGTGCCAGCAGAGATATGGGACTATCCACCGGGGAGCTGTTTTTT.

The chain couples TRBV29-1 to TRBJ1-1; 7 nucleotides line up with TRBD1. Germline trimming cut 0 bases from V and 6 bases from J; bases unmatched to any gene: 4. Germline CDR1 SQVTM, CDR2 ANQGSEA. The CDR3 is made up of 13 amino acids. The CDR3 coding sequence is TGCAGCGTTGAAGATCCGCAGGGGGCTGAAGCTTTCTTT. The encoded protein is CSVEDPQGAEAFF.

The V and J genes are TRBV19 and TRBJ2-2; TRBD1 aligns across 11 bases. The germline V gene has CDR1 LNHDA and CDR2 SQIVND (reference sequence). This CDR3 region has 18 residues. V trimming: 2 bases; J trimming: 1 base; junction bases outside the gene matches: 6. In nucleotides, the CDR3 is TGTGCCAGTAGTATAAGGACAGGGGGCAGTAGGAACACCGGGGAGCTGTTTTTT. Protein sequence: CASSIRTGGSRNTGELFF.

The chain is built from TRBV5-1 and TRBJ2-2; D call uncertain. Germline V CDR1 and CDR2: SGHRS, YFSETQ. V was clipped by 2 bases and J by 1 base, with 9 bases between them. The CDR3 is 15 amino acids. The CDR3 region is CASSFSQLNTGELFF. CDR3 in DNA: TGCGCCAGCAGCTTCTCACAGTTGAACACCGGGGAGCTGTTTTTT.

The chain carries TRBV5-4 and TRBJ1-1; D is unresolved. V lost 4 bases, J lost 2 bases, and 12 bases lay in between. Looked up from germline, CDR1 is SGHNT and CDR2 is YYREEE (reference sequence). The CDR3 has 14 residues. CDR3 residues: CASSPGRTNTEAFF. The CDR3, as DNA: TGTGCCAGCAGCCCCGGACGGACCAACACTGAAGCTTTCTTT.

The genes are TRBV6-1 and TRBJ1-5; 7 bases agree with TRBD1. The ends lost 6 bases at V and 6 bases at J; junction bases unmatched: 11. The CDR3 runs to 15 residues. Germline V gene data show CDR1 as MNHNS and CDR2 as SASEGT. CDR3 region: CASSPGDSERQPQHF. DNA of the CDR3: TGTGCCAGCAGCCCCGGGGACAGCGAGCGTCAGCCCCAGCATTTT.

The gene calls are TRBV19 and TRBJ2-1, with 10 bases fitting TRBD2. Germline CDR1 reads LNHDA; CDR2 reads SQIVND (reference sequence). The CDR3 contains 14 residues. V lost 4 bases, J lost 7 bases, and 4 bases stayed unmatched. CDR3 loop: CASSTSGGRNEQFF. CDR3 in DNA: TGTGCCAGTAGTACTAGCGGGGGTCGTAATGAGCAGTTCTTC.

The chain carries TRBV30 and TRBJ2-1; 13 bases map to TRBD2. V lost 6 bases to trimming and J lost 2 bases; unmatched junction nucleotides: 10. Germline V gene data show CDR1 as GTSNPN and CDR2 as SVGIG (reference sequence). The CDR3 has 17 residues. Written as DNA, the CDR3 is TGTGCCTGCGATCCGGGACTAGCGGGGTACCCCTACAATGAGCAGTTCTTC. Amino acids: CACDPGLAGYPYNEQFF.

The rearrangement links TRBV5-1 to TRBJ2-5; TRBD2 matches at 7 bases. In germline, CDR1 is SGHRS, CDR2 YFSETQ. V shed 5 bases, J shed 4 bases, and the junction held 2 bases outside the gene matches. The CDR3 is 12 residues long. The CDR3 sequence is CASRVAGETQYF. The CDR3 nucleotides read TGCGCCAGCAGAGTAGCGGGAGAGACCCAGTACTTC.

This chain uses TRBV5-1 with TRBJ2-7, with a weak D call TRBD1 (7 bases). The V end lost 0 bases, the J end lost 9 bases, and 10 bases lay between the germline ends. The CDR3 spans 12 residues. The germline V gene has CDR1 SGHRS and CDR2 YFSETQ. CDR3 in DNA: TGCGCCAGCAGCTTGGCCCAGGGGGGGCAGTACTTC. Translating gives CASSLAQGGQYF.

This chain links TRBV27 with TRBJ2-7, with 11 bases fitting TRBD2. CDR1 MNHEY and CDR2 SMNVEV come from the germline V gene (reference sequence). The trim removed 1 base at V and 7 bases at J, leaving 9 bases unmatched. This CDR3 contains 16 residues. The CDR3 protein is CASSLWLAGGLSEQYF. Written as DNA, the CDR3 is TGTGCCAGCAGTTTATGGCTAGCGGGAGGCCTCTCGGAGCAGTACTTC.

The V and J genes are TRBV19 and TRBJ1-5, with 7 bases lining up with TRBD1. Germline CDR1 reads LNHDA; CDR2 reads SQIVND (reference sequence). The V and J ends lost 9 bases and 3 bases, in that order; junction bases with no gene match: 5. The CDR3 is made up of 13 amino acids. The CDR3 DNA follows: TGTGCCAGCGGGGGACAGTTCAATCAGCCCCAGCATTTT. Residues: CASGGQFNQPQHF.

The CDR3 nucleotides are TGTGCCATCAGTGTCGCACTCGCGGGAGCGACCTACGAGCAGTACTTC. Translation: CAISVALAGATYEQYF. The V call is TRBV10-3, the J call TRBJ2-7, with TRBD2 matching over 7 bases. Trimming at V came to 4 bases and at J to 2 bases, leaving 11 bases not matched to a gene. Germline V gene data show CDR1 as ENHRY and CDR2 as SYGVKD. The CDR3 is made up of 16 amino acids.